These 14 T cell receptor beta chains came from one sample sequenced in a study of blood T cell repertoires in COVID-19 (dated by TCRdb to between 2020 and 2021). Library preparation employed the immunoSEQ multiplex PCR assay. As stored in TCRdb, this immuneACCESS dataset retains in-frame rearrangements with V and J assigned. A fraction of the clones does not appear; measured against another copy, unresolved V genes explain less than half of the discrepancy, and the remainder lacks a known reason. The sample has roughly 60,000 clones on record, roughly 74% of them singletons. 25% of the sample goes to the ten largest clones. The sequenced material came from peripheral blood. These receptor sequences come from a human donor in a cohort sampled during active COVID-19.

This clone was found many times. The sample carries other DNA sequences with the same CDR3. This rearrangement joins TRBV3-1 (or the pseudogene TRBV3-2) to TRBJ1-5; 9 nucleotides agree with TRBD1. CDR1 LGHDT and CDR2 YNNKEL come from the germline V gene (reference sequence). V lost 4 bases, J lost 4 bases, and 5 bases stayed unmatched. This CDR3 has 15 residues. In DNA, the CDR3 is TGTGCCAGCAGCCCCACGGGACAGGGAAATCAGCCCCAGCATTTT. Translating gives CASSPTGQGNQPQHF.

This clone has only a few counts. The chain links TRBV7-9 to TRBJ1-4; 8 nucleotides align to TRBD1. With V trimmed by 5 bases and J by 8 bases, 7 bases remained unmatched. The germline CDR1 and CDR2 sequences are SEHNR and FQNEAQ (reference sequence). This CDR3 has 14 amino acids. CDR3 sequence: CASSLGQGREKLFF. The DNA of the CDR3 is TGTGCCAGCAGCCTCGGACAGGGACGGGAAAAACTGTTTTTT.

CDR3 protein: CSASMGGIREQYF. The CDR3 DNA is TGCAGTGCTAGTATGGGCGGGATCCGCGAGCAGTACTTC. The rearrangement uses TRBV20-1 and TRBJ2-7; maybe TRBD2 (6 bases). The CDR3 totals 13 residues. With 3 bases removed from V and 6 bases from J, the gap between germline ends came to 15 bases. Germline loops: CDR1 DFQATT, CDR2 SNEGSKA (reference sequence).

V gene TRBV5-1 combines with J gene TRBJ2-3; D uncertain. CDR1 and CDR2 from the germline V gene are SGHRS and YFSETQ. Trimming removed 4 bases at V and 7 bases at J, with 13 bases between. CDR3 size: 13 residues. CDR3 nucleotide sequence: TGCGCCAGCAGCCAGAATATCCCAAATACGCAGTATTTT. This gives the protein CASSQNIPNTQYF.

The chain couples TRBV16 to TRBJ1-4, with a possible D match to TRBD1 (5 bases). V was clipped by 0 bases and J by 16 bases, with 12 bases between them. The CDR3 length is 12 residues. Germline loops: CDR1 KGHSY, CDR2 FQNENV. The CDR3: CASSQSPGSGFF. The CDR3 nucleotides are TGTGCCAGCAGCCAATCTCCAGGGTCTGGGTTTTTT.

The V call is TRBV12-3 or TRBV12-4, the J call TRBJ2-7; the match to TRBD1 covers 7 bases. The trim removed 5 bases at V and 5 bases at J, leaving 3 bases unmatched. The CDR3 is made up of 12 amino acids. CDR3 residues: CASSPGQNEQYF. The CDR3 DNA reads TGTGCCAGCAGTCCGGGACAGAACGAGCAGTACTTC.

This clone showed up just once. The CDR3 DNA follows: TGTGCCAGCAGCAACCCGACAGGTCCCCCTGAAGCTTTCTTT. Its protein product is CASSNPTGPPEAFF. The V call is TRBV5-6, the J call TRBJ1-1; possible D gene TRBD1, 6 bases. The CDR3 runs 14 residues. With 4 bases removed from V and 6 bases from J, the gap between germline ends came to 16 bases. Germline CDR1 reads SGHDT; CDR2 reads YYEEEE.

In the case of this clone: An end of the junction differs from the germline gene, which may be a read error. The chain joins TRBV7-7 to TRBJ2-7, with TRBD1 identical over 8 bases. This CDR3 spans 15 amino acids. In germline, CDR1 is SSHAT, CDR2 FNYEAQ (reference sequence). For the CDR3, the DNA is TGTGCTAGCAGCTCTGGGACAGGCCTCCGGGACGAGCAGTACTTC. Translation gives CASSSGTGLRDEQYF.

This sequence joins TRBV5-1 and TRBJ1-1; tentative D call: TRBD1 (6 bases). Germline V gene lookup returns CDR1 SGHRS and CDR2 YFSETQ. The ends were cut back, 4 bases at V and 0 bases at J, with 22 bases in the middle. The length of the CDR3 is 18 residues. CDR3 DNA sequence: TGCGCCAGCAGCAAACCCCAGGACAGTCAGGTGATGAACACTGAAGCTTTCTTT. Its translation: CASSKPQDSQVMNTEAFF.

CDR3 sequence (DNA): TGTGCCAGCAGCTTAGAGGGAGGCTCCTACAATGAGCAGTTCTTC. It specifies CASSLEGGSYNEQFF. This chain joins TRBV11-3 and TRBJ2-1, with D perhaps TRBD2 (6 bases). CDR3 length equals 15 residues. The V end was cut by 0 bases, the J end by 0 bases, with 6 bases between. Germline lookup yields CDR1 SGHNT and CDR2 YENEEA.

There are a few counts of this clone. V usage is TRBV4-2 and J usage is TRBJ2-1; a weak D match, TRBD1 (5 bases). Trimming shortened V by 1 base and J by 7 bases, and 17 bases separated the two germline ends. This CDR3 contains 16 residues. CDR1 LGHNA and CDR2 YNFKEQ come from the germline V gene. The CDR3 protein is CASSQVSGPEVNEQFF. DNA for the CDR3: TGTGCCAGCAGCCAAGTGTCAGGGCCCGAGGTGAATGAGCAGTTCTTC.

The rearrangement links TRBV29-1 to TRBJ2-7; no definite D call. V lost 3 bases to trimming and J lost 2 bases, with 8 bases between them. CDR1 is SQVTM and CDR2 is ANQGSEA in the germline V gene. The CDR3 contains 12 residues. In DNA, the CDR3 is TGCAGCGTTGAGACTGAACCCTACGAGCAGTACTTC. It codes for CSVETEPYEQYF.

This chain uses TRBV24-1 with TRBJ2-1, with 11 positions matching TRBD2. V was clipped by 9 bases and J by 10 bases; unmatched bases: 22. The CDR3 has 18 residues. Looked up from germline, CDR1 is KGHDR and CDR2 is SFDVKD. In DNA, the CDR3 is TGTGCCACCGAATCGCGACTAGCGGGATGGACTAGACCCGGGGAGCAGTTCTTC. It codes for CATESRLAGWTRPGEQFF.

V gene TRBV6-5 combines with J gene TRBJ1-4, with 7 positions matching TRBD1. V shed 6 bases, J shed 5 bases, and the junction held 9 bases outside the gene matches. CDR1 and CDR2 from the germline V gene are MNHEY and SVGAGI. The CDR3 consists of 15 residues. CDR3: CASRTSGTVNEKLFF. In nucleotides, the CDR3 is TGTGCCAGCAGGACCTCAGGGACAGTCAATGAAAAACTGTTTTTT.